One sample yielded the 32 T cell receptor beta chains listed below, sequenced in a study of blood T cell repertoires in COVID-19. Libraries were prepared by immunoSEQ multiplex PCR; TCRdb keeps only in-frame clonotypes and omits some of them. The profile shows approximately 300,000 clones, around 87% of them singletons. The material sequenced was peripheral blood. The source of these receptors is a woman between 45 and 60 years old with active or convalescent COVID-19.

A remark on this clone: Different DNA sequences within this sample yield the same CDR3. The chain combines TRBV4-1 with TRBJ1-2; TRBD1 agrees at 7 bases. Trimming removed 0 bases from V and 2 bases from J; junction bases left unmatched: 6. Germline V gives CDR1 MGHRA, CDR2 YSYEKL. The length of the CDR3 is 16 residues. Written as DNA, the CDR3 is TGCGCCAGCAGCCAAGACCTACAGGGGTTGAACTATGGCTACACCTTC. Its protein product is CASSQDLQGLNYGYTF.

The chain combines TRBV5-1 with TRBJ2-3; TRBD1 is a possible D gene (7 bases). V lost 0 bases and J lost 2, with 13 bases in between. The germline CDR1 and CDR2 sequences are SGHRS and YFSETQ. The CDR3 contains 16 residues. CDR3: CASSLETGRSTDTQYF. CDR3 nucleotide sequence: TGCGCCAGCAGCTTGGAGACAGGGAGGTCCACAGATACGCAGTATTTT.

The chain employs TRBV30 and TRBJ2-4; 9 bases match TRBD1. CDR1 and CDR2 from the germline V gene are GTSNPN and SVGIG (reference sequence). V shed 0 bases and J 1 base; nucleotides not matched to a gene: 1. The CDR3 totals 15 residues. DNA of the CDR3: TGTGCCTGGAGTGTAGGGACAGGGGCCAAAAACATTCAGTACTTC. Its translation: CAWSVGTGAKNIQYF.

A word on this clone: Other DNA sequences in this sample translate to the same CDR3. The rearrangement uses TRBV28 and TRBJ1-6; 7 bases match TRBD1. The junction had 2 bases not matched to a gene; V was cut back by 2 bases and J by 7 bases. Germline CDR1 MDHEN, CDR2 SYDVKM. The CDR3 spans 14 residues. In DNA form, the CDR3 reads TGTGCCAGCAGTTTAGCAGGGGGAAATTCACCCCTCCACTTT. Translation: CASSLAGGNSPLHF.

This chain connects TRBV14 to TRBJ1-2; no clear D gene. CDR3 length: 15 residues. Trimming shortened V by 0 bases and J by 4 bases, and 12 bases separated the two germline ends. Germline assignment: CDR1 SGHDN and CDR2 FVKESK. CDR3 region: CASSQDAGGSYGYTF. The CDR3 DNA follows: TGTGCCAGCAGCCAAGATGCCGGTGGTAGCTATGGCTACACCTTC.

This chain joins TRBV29-1 and TRBJ2-3, with TRBD1 matching over 7 bases. Germline V gene data show CDR1 as SQVTM and CDR2 as ANQGSEA. After removal of 5 bases from V and 6 bases from J, the junction contained 11 bases not matched to a gene. This CDR3 contains 14 residues. This CDR3 reads CSVIKQGRTDTQYF. The CDR3 DNA is TGCAGCGTTATAAAACAGGGGCGGACTGATACGCAGTATTTT.

The V gene is TRBV7-8, the J gene TRBJ1-1; the match to TRBD1 covers 7 bases. Germline-derived CDR1 and CDR2 are SGHVS and FQNEAQ. CDR3 size: 14 residues. V shed 5 bases and J 3 bases; nucleotides not matched to a gene: 6. CDR3 in DNA: TGTGCCAGCAGCGAGACAGGGTCGGACACTGAAGCTTTCTTT. Its translation is CASSETGSDTEAFF.

This chain links TRBV27 with TRBJ2-5, with 10 bases matching TRBD1. J lost 1 base, V lost 5 bases, and 1 base had no gene match. Germline V gene lookup returns CDR1 MNHEY and CDR2 SMNVEV (reference sequence). The CDR3 extends over 14 amino acids. The CDR3 region has the DNA TGTGCCAGCAGTCGGGACAGGGGCCAAGAGACCCAGTACTTC. Translation gives CASSRDRGQETQYF.

The chain uses TRBV24-1 and TRBJ1-5, with 9 bases aligning to TRBD1. The CDR3 spans 19 residues. Trimming removed 5 bases from V and 1 base from J; junction bases left unmatched: 14. Looked up from germline, CDR1 is KGHDR and CDR2 is SFDVKD. The CDR3 DNA reads TGTGCCACCAGTGCATCCGGGACAGGGTCCAGGGGGAGCAATCAGCCCCAGCATTTT. Translating it yields CATSASGTGSRGSNQPQHF.

As DNA, the CDR3 is TGTGCCAGCAGCCTTATGACGACAGTACGCTCCTACAATGAGCAGTTCTTC. Its protein product is CASSLMTTVRSYNEQFF. The chain recombines TRBV14 with TRBJ2-1; D perhaps matches TRBD1 (5 bases). Germline V gene lookup returns CDR1 SGHDN and CDR2 FVKESK. V shed 4 bases and J shed 0 bases, with 16 bases lying between them. The CDR3 has 17 amino acids.

The chain employs TRBV19 and TRBJ2-5; 12 bases match TRBD2. Germline V lookup: CDR1 LNHDA, CDR2 SQIVND (reference sequence). This CDR3 comprises 16 residues. V gave up 5 bases and J gave up 5 bases; unmatched junction bases: 9. CDR3: CASSPRTSGERETQYF. As DNA, the CDR3 is TGTGCCAGTAGTCCTCGGACTAGCGGGGAGAGGGAGACCCAGTACTTC.

The chain has TRBV11-2 and TRBJ2-7, with 9 bases fitting TRBD1. This CDR3 region has 15 residues. Germline V gives CDR1 SGHAT, CDR2 FQNNGV. V lost 2 bases to trimming and J lost 4 bases; unmatched junction nucleotides: 6. CDR3 sequence: CASSLRDRDAYEQYF. The DNA of the CDR3 is TGTGCCAGCAGCTTAAGGGACAGGGATGCATACGAGCAGTACTTC.

Notes on this clone: Other DNA sequences within the sample encode an identical CDR3. The gene calls are TRBV6-5 and TRBJ2-7; TRBD1 aligns across 8 bases. Trimming took 6 bases from V and 2 from J; bases not matched to a gene: 6. The CDR3 is 14 residues long. The germline V gene encodes CDR1 MNHEY and CDR2 SVGAGI. The DNA for the CDR3 is TGTGCCAGCAGCCTTGGACAGGGAGCCTACGAGCAGTACTTC. Amino acids: CASSLGQGAYEQYF.

CDR3 residues: CASSYEAVEAFF. The CDR3 coding sequence is TGTGCCAGCAGTTACGAGGCAGTTGAAGCTTTCTTT. The rearrangement links TRBV6-2 or TRBV6-3 to TRBJ1-1, with D unclear. The germline V gene encodes CDR1 MNHEY and CDR2 SVGEGT. This CDR3 contains 12 residues. V gave up 2 bases and J gave up 7 bases, with 8 bases separating them.

The V call is TRBV2, the J call TRBJ1-6; perhaps TRBD1 as D (6 bases). There are 16 residues in the CDR3. V dropped 5 bases and J dropped 0 bases, with 11 bases sitting between them. CDR1 is SNHLY and CDR2 is FYNNEI in the germline V gene. DNA for the CDR3: TGTGCCAGCAGTAAAGACAGGAGCTCCTATAATTCACCCCTCCACTTT. Translating gives CASSKDRSSYNSPLHF.

The chain is built from TRBV11-2 and TRBJ2-1, with 8 bases lining up with TRBD2. Germline assignment: CDR1 SGHAT and CDR2 FQNNGV. This CDR3 contains 18 residues. Trimming cost V 4 bases and J 1 base; bases outside gene matches: 12. The CDR3 DNA is TGTGCCAGCAGCTCGGATAGCGGGAAATTTTTGTCCTACAATGAGCAGTTCTTC. It encodes CASSSDSGKFLSYNEQFF.

This chain links TRBV7-2 with TRBJ2-1; D unresolved. This CDR3 is 11 amino acids long. CDR1 is SGHTA and CDR2 is FQGNSA in the germline V gene. V was shortened by 5 bases and J by 7 bases, with 6 bases between the two germline ends. The DNA for the CDR3 is TGTGCCAGCAGCCTCCGGAATGAGCAGTTCTTC. Its protein is CASSLRNEQFF.

There are a few counts of this clone. This chain joins TRBV5-8 and TRBJ2-3, with D maybe TRBD2 (5 bases). The germline V gene encodes CDR1 SGHTS and CDR2 YDEGEE. Trimming cost V 4 bases and J 4 bases, with 16 bases left between them. The length of the CDR3 is 15 residues. The CDR3 protein is CASSPLVQASDTQYF. CDR3 bases: TGTGCCAGCAGCCCACTAGTTCAAGCCTCAGATACGCAGTATTTT.

J is TRBJ2-3 and V is TRBV7-2; TRBD1 is a possible D gene (6 bases). The V and J ends lost 5 bases and 4 bases respectively, with 16 bases between them. Germline V lookup: CDR1 SGHTA, CDR2 FQGNSA. The CDR3 consists of 15 residues. The CDR3 is CASSLLRQVADTQYF. CDR3 DNA: TGTGCCAGCAGCCTCCTCAGACAGGTGGCAGATACGCAGTATTTT.

This chain uses TRBV15 with TRBJ2-2; D is possibly TRBD2 (5 bases). The CDR3 has 14 amino acids. CDR1 and CDR2 (germline): LNHNV, YYDKDF (reference sequence). Trimming shortened V by 1 base and J by 3 bases, and 6 bases separated the two germline ends. CDR3 DNA: TGTGCCACCAGCAGAGTGAGGGACACCGGGGAGCTGTTTTTT. As protein: CATSRVRDTGELFF.

This chain connects TRBV7-2 to TRBJ1-5, with no clear D. Germline assignment: CDR1 SGHTA and CDR2 FQGNSA. The CDR3 totals 16 residues. Trimming removed 5 bases at V and 5 bases at J, with 19 bases between. The DNA for the CDR3 is TGTGCCAGCAGCCCCCCCGGGGTTTCGGGTTATCAGCCCCAGCATTTT. Encoded protein: CASSPPGVSGYQPQHF. Complete variable domain (other parts from reference TRBV7-2 and TRBJ1-5): GAGVSQSPSNKVTEKGKDVELRCDPISGHTALYWYRQSLGQGLEFLIYFQGNSAPDKSGLPSDRFSAERTGGSVSTLTIQRTQQEDSAVYLCASSPPGVSGYQPQHFGDGTRLSIL.

This chain uses TRBV28 with TRBJ2-5, with TRBD1 matching over 10 bases. The CDR3 length is 15 residues. V lost 6 bases, J lost 5 bases, and 9 bases stayed unmatched. Germline CDR1 reads MDHEN; CDR2 reads SYDVKM. The CDR3, as DNA: TGTGCCAGCAGGCTATTGTGGGACAGGGGCGAGACCCAGTACTTC. Protein: CASRLLWDRGETQYF.

Concerning this clone itself: The sample carries other DNA sequences with the same CDR3. This chain links TRBV5-1 with TRBJ2-3, with 9 bases lining up with TRBD2. There are 15 residues in the CDR3. J was trimmed by 1 base and V by 0 bases; bases with no gene match: 0. The germline V gene encodes CDR1 SGHRS and CDR2 YFSETQ. The CDR3 sequence is CASSLGLAGTDTQYF. CDR3 bases: TGCGCCAGCAGCTTGGGACTAGCGGGCACAGATACGCAGTATTTT.

This clone appeared a few times. This sequence joins TRBV4-2 and TRBJ2-7; D uncertain. The V end lost 0 bases, the J end lost 2 bases, and 5 bases lay between the germline ends. There are 13 residues in the CDR3. Per the germline V gene, CDR1 is LGHNA and CDR2 is YNFKEQ. The CDR3 nucleotides are TGTGCCAGCAGCCAAGAAGGAGCCTACGAGCAGTACTTC. Protein product: CASSQEGAYEQYF.

The chain recombines TRBV5-1 with TRBJ2-6; the match to TRBD2 covers 15 bases. CDR3 length equals 20 residues. V lost 5 bases, J lost 1 base, and 10 bases stayed unmatched. Germline assignment: CDR1 SGHRS and CDR2 YFSETQ. The CDR3 reads CASSHGQGTSGGSGANVLTF. The CDR3 DNA reads TGCGCCAGCAGTCACGGACAGGGGACTAGCGGGGGGTCTGGGGCCAACGTCCTGACTTTC.

This clone turned up a few times. The chain recombines TRBV15 with TRBJ1-3, with D perhaps matching TRBD1 (6 bases). The CDR3 loop spans 15 amino acids. Trimming took 5 bases from V and 0 from J, leaving 11 bases between them. Germline V gene lookup returns CDR1 LNHNV and CDR2 YYDKDF (reference sequence). CDR3 region: CATSLDRSSGNTIYF. The CDR3 DNA is TGTGCCACCAGCTTAGACAGGAGCTCTGGAAACACCATATATTTT.

This chain uses TRBV7-2 with TRBJ2-5, with a weak D call TRBD1 (6 bases). With 1 base removed from V and 4 bases from J, the gap between germline ends came to 10 bases. Germline V gene lookup returns CDR1 SGHTA and CDR2 FQGNSA. The CDR3 loop spans 14 amino acids. CDR3 DNA: TGTGCCAGCAGCTTAGTTGAGGGGGTAGAGACCCAGTACTTC. Translated, it gives CASSLVEGVETQYF.

The gene calls are TRBV6-1 and TRBJ1-5; the D gene is possibly TRBD1 (5 bases). The CDR3 has 14 residues. Germline V lookup: CDR1 MNHNS, CDR2 SASEGT. V lost 3 bases to trimming and J lost 7 bases, with 13 bases between them. The CDR3 reads CASSDWGRDQPQHF. In DNA form, the CDR3 reads TGTGCCAGCAGTGATTGGGGGAGGGACCAGCCCCAGCATTTT.

The rearrangement joins TRBV4-2 to TRBJ2-7; 7 bases are a match to TRBD1. Germline CDR1 LGHNA, CDR2 YNFKEQ. This CDR3 has 14 amino acids. V lost 6 bases and J lost 2; bases outside the gene matches: 7. The CDR3 loop is CASRSGQTAYEQYF. As DNA, the CDR3 is TGTGCCAGCAGATCGGGACAGACTGCCTACGAGCAGTACTTC.

The chain is built from TRBV28 and TRBJ2-1; the match to TRBD2 covers 11 bases. The CDR3 loop spans 14 amino acids. In germline, CDR1 is MDHEN, CDR2 SYDVKM. V gave up 4 bases and J gave up 8 bases; unmatched junction bases: 4. CDR3 loop: CASSSGLADYEQFF. The CDR3 DNA reads as TGTGCCAGCAGTTCGGGACTAGCGGACTATGAGCAGTTCTTC.

Only one count was recorded for this clone. The V gene is TRBV28, the J gene TRBJ2-7; TRBD1 matches at 8 bases. Germline V gene data show CDR1 as MDHEN and CDR2 as SYDVKM. The CDR3 loop spans 15 amino acids. With V trimmed by 3 bases and J by 0 bases, 4 bases remained unmatched. CDR3 sequence reads: CASSFYGQGSYEQYF. The CDR3 bases are TGTGCCAGCAGTTTCTACGGACAGGGCTCCTACGAGCAGTACTTC.

V usage is TRBV9 and J usage is TRBJ1-3; the D gene is possibly TRBD1 (5 bases). The CDR3 is 14 residues long. Germline loops: CDR1 SGDLS, CDR2 YYNGEE. V dropped 0 bases and J dropped 2 bases, with 6 bases sitting between them. CDR3 bases: TGTGCCAGCAGCGTAGACAGGCCTGGAAACACCATATATTTT. Translating gives CASSVDRPGNTIYF.